The present T cell receptor beta chain was sequenced within a study of shared clonotypes between healthy human individuals (dated by TCRdb to the early 2020s). At the level of the whole study: A few men and a couple of women, aged 18 to 49 years, made up the cohort. Libraries were prepared and TCR repertoires were sequenced by different laboratories using diverse techniques, in order to increase sequencing depth and limit assay-specific biases. To estimate repertoire size and how much clonotype sharing occurs between individuals, the study deeply sequenced the blood TCR repertoires of several healthy adults. Leukapheresis yielded between about 0.85 and 10 billion PBMCs per donor.

At the junction V is shortened by 1 base and J by 7 bases, with 0 bases in between. As encoded in the germline V gene (reference sequence), CDR1 is SEHNR while CDR2 is FQNEAQ. The CDR3 has 10 amino acids, counting the end cysteine and phenylalanine. Only the CDR3 region is kept as DNA, spanning 30 bases read in frame from base 1. Using the deep immunoSEQ assay, multiplex PCR amplified TCR CDR3 regions from genomic DNA. For each cell subset, the extracted genomic DNA was distributed evenly across all wells of several immunoSEQ 96-well plates, and each plate served as one replicate. For unsorted PBMC, 300 to 350 ng genomic DNA, equal to tens of thousands of T cell genomes, was loaded into each replicate PCR. Ten immunoSEQ deep assay plates were used to sequence the unsorted PBMC genomic DNA. Purified libraries were measured with a Qubit 3.0 fluorometer, size-checked on a Bioanalyzer 2100, and measured again with the KAPA Library Quantification kit. Every immunoSEQ 96-well plate was sequenced on a dedicated single-read 150-cycle Illumina NextSeq 550 flow cell. As for how the authors treated the data: Because the immunoSEQ output held only junctional sequences and lacked quality scores, the filtering could not match the filtering applied to full-length reads. Sequences were annotated with PyIR, a Python wrapper for IgBLAST v1.9, and V/J genes and CDR3 were assigned using IMGT germline references. Reads were filtered out if the reads had weak V/J assignments (E-value above 1e-6), no CDR3, stop codons, out-of-frame junctions, or ambiguous translated residues. V3J clonotypes were defined as sequences sharing the same inferred V gene, J gene, and CDR3 amino acid sequence. To compute the percentage overlap between repertoires, the number of shared unique clonotypes was divided by the size of the smaller repertoire. Three approaches were used to assess repertoire richness: RTK rarefaction, the Chao1 estimator, and Recon v2.1 estimates of unobserved clonotypes. TCRdb re-hosts the immuneACCESS table, in-frame sequences only. Its copies lack some clones; in the studies checked, an unresolved V gene accounts for under half of them, and the cause for the rest is not known. V, J and clone size reflect that table, while D and trimming were determined from the DNA. This sample lists nearly 500,000 clones; around 80% were detected once. Clones ranked in the top ten supply 10% to 15% of the sample.

Concerning this clone: No antigen is known for it. No much larger clone is present one base from it, and per-base qualities are unavailable.

What the work shows at the level of the full study, not this receptor alone: The small number of donors limited the genetic and exposure-history diversity represented. Pairwise subsampling indicated that sequencing depth was expected to affect the degree of clonotype sharing among donors. Only blood was sampled, and tissue TCR repertoires likely differ from those in blood.

Donors were healthy HIV-negative adults with no recently reported acute infections or vaccinations. Every donor was a Caucasian adult living in Nashville, Tennessee, USA. For unsorted samples, approximately 81 million PBMCs were counted, and genomic DNA was extracted using the QIAamp DNA Blood Mini kit. Blood was collected by leukapheresis, and PBMCs were isolated by Ficoll-Histopaque density gradient centrifugation and then cryopreserved in liquid nitrogen vapor phase. The receptor's source is a woman aged 40 to 49 in good health. Some clones in this sample may be carry-over from other donors' samples. Recombination joined TRBV7-9 with TRBJ2-3; no confident D gene assignment can be made. The sequenced sample consisted of PBMCs. The CDR3 here reads CASSLDTQYF. The sequence in DNA is TGTGCCAGCAGCTTAGATACGCAGTATTTT. This CDR3, with the reference TRBV7-9 and TRBJ2-3 proteins standing in past its ends, gives the full variable domain DTGVSQNPRHKITKRGQNVTFRCDPISEHNRLYWYRQTLGQGPEFLTYFQNEAQLEKSRLLSDRFSAERPKGSFSTLEIQRTEQGDSAMYLCASSLDTQYFGPGTRLTVL.